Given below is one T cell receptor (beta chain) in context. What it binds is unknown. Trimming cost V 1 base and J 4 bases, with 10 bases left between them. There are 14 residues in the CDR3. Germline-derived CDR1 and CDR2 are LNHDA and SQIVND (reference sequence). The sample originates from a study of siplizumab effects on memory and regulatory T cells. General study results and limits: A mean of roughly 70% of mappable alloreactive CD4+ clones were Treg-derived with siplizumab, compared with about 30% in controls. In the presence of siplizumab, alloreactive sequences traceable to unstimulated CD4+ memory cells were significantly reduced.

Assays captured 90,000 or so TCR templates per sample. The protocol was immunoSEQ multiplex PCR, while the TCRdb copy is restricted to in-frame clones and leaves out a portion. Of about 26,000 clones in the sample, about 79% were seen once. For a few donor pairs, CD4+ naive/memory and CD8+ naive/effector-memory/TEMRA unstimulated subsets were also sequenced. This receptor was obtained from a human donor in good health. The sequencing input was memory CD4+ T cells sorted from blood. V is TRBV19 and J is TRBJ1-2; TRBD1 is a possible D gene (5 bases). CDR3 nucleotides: TGTGCCAGTAGTATAGTTGGGGGGACCTATGGCTACACCTTC. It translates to CASSIVGGTYGYTF.